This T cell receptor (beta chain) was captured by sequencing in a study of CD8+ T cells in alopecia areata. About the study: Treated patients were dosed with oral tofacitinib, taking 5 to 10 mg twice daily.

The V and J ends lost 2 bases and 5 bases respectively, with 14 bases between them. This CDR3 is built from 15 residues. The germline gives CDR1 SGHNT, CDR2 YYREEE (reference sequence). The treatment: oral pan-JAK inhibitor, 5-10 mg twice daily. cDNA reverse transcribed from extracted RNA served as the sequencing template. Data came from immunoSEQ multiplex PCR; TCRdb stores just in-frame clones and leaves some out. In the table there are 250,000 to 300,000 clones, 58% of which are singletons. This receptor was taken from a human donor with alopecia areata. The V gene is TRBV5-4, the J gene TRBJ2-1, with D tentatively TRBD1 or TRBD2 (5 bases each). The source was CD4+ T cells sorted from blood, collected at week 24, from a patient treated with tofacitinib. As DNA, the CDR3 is TGTGCCAGCAGCTTAAGAAGGGACGGCGACAATGAGCAGTTCTTC. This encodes CASSLRRDGDNEQFF.